One and the same sample provided the 27 T cell receptor beta chains below, sequenced in a study of T cells in Graves' hyperthyroidism and ophthalmopathy. Amplified TCR beta CDR3 regions derived from RNA transcripts. With the HTBI primer set, the TCR CDR3 went through a first round of RT-PCR. One entry per CDR3 protein results from TCRdb running MiXCR on the multiplex PCR reads. The sample consists of 360,000 or so distinct CDR3 sequences, roughly 15% of them appearing once. The material sequenced was blood. These receptor sequences come from a woman aged 55-75 years with Graves' ophthalmopathy.

This clonotype has ten or more counts. This sequence joins TRBV24-1 and TRBJ1-1, with D possibly being TRBD1 (5 bases). CDR1 KGHDR and CDR2 SFDVKD come from the germline V gene. The CDR3 is made up of 13 amino acids. V gave up 3 bases and J gave up 7 bases, with 11 bases separating them. The CDR3 loop is CATSDVTDGEAFF. The CDR3 bases are TGTGCCACCAGTGATGTGACAGATGGTGAAGCTTTCTTT.

This clonotype was counted many times. This sequence joins TRBV7-9 and TRBJ2-2; D might be TRBD1 (6 bases). V lost 5 bases to trimming and J lost 5 bases, with 12 bases between them. The CDR3 totals 14 residues. The germline V gene encodes CDR1 SEHNR and CDR2 FQNEAQ (reference sequence). The CDR3 reads CASSPRQDTGELFF. For the CDR3, the DNA is TGTGCCAGCAGCCCCCGACAGGATACCGGGGAGCTGTTTTTT.

Many counts were recorded for this clonotype. The chain combines TRBV2 with TRBJ2-7, with D possibly matching TRBD1 (6 bases). Germline V gives CDR1 SNHLY, CDR2 FYNNEI. V was clipped by 6 bases and J by 1 base, with 13 bases between them. The CDR3 runs 14 residues. DNA for the CDR3: TGTGCCAGCAGGGCCGGGACACAATCCTACGAGCAGTACTTC. Translation gives CASRAGTQSYEQYF.

The table lists this clonotype with many counts. The chain is built from TRBV24-1 and TRBJ2-7; 10 bases align to TRBD1. Trimming took 2 bases from V and 5 from J; bases not matched to a gene: 5. The germline CDR1 and CDR2 sequences are KGHDR and SFDVKD. CDR3 size: 15 residues. CDR3 coding DNA: TGTGCCACCAGTGATTCCGGGACAGGGGAAAACGAGCAGTACTTC. Its translation is CATSDSGTGENEQYF.

This clonotype occurred many times. The J gene is TRBJ2-2, the V gene TRBV28, with D perhaps TRBD2 (6 bases). V gave up 0 bases and J gave up 6 bases, with 17 bases separating them. This CDR3 is built from 17 residues. The germline CDR1 and CDR2 sequences are MDHEN and SYDVKM. CDR3 sequence reads: CASSLWWDPRGAGELFF. CDR3 nucleotides: TGTGCCAGCAGTTTATGGTGGGACCCGCGGGGAGCCGGGGAGCTGTTTTTT.

This clonotype was seen many times. This chain joins TRBV5-1 and TRBJ2-3; D ambiguous. V was trimmed by 0 bases and J by 5 bases, leaving 7 bases between them. The germline V gene encodes CDR1 SGHRS and CDR2 YFSETQ. The CDR3 runs to 13 residues. The CDR3 spells CASSLGSGDTQYF. Written as DNA, the CDR3 is TGCGCCAGCAGCTTGGGGTCCGGAGATACGCAGTATTTT.

At least ten counts were recorded for this clonotype. The chain joins TRBV20-1 to TRBJ2-7; D perhaps matches TRBD2 (6 bases). V lost 1 base to trimming and J lost 9 bases, with 28 bases between them. CDR3 size: 17 residues. Germline CDR1 is DFQATT and CDR2 is SNEGSKA (reference sequence). Written as DNA, the CDR3 is TGCAGTGCTAGAGCCCAAGGAGGGTTTTCTGATGGGGCTCGGCAGTACTTC. Protein sequence: CSARAQGGFSDGARQYF.

V gene TRBV18 combines with J gene TRBJ2-2, with 7 bases fitting TRBD1. V lost 3 bases and J lost 0; bases outside the gene matches: 4. From germline, CDR1 is KGHSH and CDR2 LQKENI. CDR3 length: 16 amino acids. The CDR3 protein is CASSPRTGSNTGELFF. Written as DNA, the CDR3 is TGTGCCAGCTCACCCCGGACAGGCTCGAACACCGGGGAGCTGTTTTTT.

This clonotype was observed many times. For the CDR3, the DNA is TGTGCCAGCAGTTACAGGACTAGCGGGAACACCGGGGAGCTGTTTTTT. As protein: CASSYRTSGNTGELFF. The V call is TRBV6-8, the J call TRBJ2-2; 10 positions match TRBD2. The CDR3 has 16 residues. CDR1 is MNHGY, CDR2 SAAAGT, per germline. Germline trimming cut 2 bases from V and 1 base from J; bases unmatched to any gene: 1.

The V call is TRBV4-1, the J call TRBJ2-1, with 8 bases aligning to TRBD2. The CDR3 totals 18 residues. J lost 9 bases, V lost 0 bases, and 16 bases had no gene match. The germline V gene encodes CDR1 MGHRA and CDR2 YSYEKL. CDR3 sequence reads: CASSQEGDRTGGHSEQFF. CDR3 DNA: TGCGCCAGCAGCCAAGAAGGGGACCGGACGGGAGGGCATAGTGAGCAGTTCTTC.

This clonotype was detected many times. The chain has TRBV12-3 or TRBV12-4 and TRBJ1-1, with D perhaps TRBD1 (6 bases). This CDR3 is 13 amino acids long. Trimming cost V 2 bases and J 7 bases, with 11 bases left between them. The CDR3 sequence: CASSLMVTGEAFF. CDR3 coding DNA: TGTGCCAGCAGTTTAATGGTGACAGGTGAAGCTTTCTTT.

This clonotype was detected ten times or more. This rearrangement joins TRBV28 to TRBJ1-2, with 7 bases matching TRBD1. Trimming took 10 bases from V and 0 from J; bases not matched to a gene: 5. Germline V gene data show CDR1 as MDHEN and CDR2 as SYDVKM. This CDR3 has 13 residues. CDR3 DNA: TGTGCCACCCGGGACAGTACTAACTATGGCTACACCTTC. This translates into CATRDSTNYGYTF.

This clonotype appeared a single time. The gene calls are TRBV27 and TRBJ2-1; 14 bases map to TRBD2. CDR1 is MNHEY, CDR2 SMNVEV, per germline (reference sequence). This CDR3 region has 16 residues. V lost 7 bases, J lost 2 bases, and 4 bases stayed unmatched. For the CDR3, the DNA is TGTGCCAGCACCTCGACTAGCGGGGGGGCCTACAATGAGCAGTTCTTC. Its translation is CASTSTSGGAYNEQFF.

As concerns this clonotype: This may be a read error, as it is one base from a much larger clone. The rearrangement joins TRBV12-3 or TRBV12-4 to TRBJ1-2, with 7 positions matching TRBD1. The CDR3 covers 12 residues. CDR3 nucleotides: TGTGCCAGCAGGGACAGGACCTATGGCTACCCCTTC. This encodes CASRDRTYGYPF.

The chain recombines TRBV29-1 with TRBJ2-7; a possible D gene is TRBD1 (6 bases). The CDR3 has 12 residues. Germline V CDR1 and CDR2: SQVTM, ANQGSEA. V dropped 6 bases and J dropped 13 bases, with 22 bases sitting between them. The CDR3 is CSVGQFSYGHYF. The DNA of the CDR3 is TGCAGCGTCGGACAGTTTTCCTACGGGCATTACTTC.

The table lists this clonotype with many counts. This sequence joins TRBV7-8 and TRBJ1-5, with D possibly matching TRBD1 (5 bases). This CDR3 comprises 16 residues. CDR1 is SGHVS and CDR2 is FQNEAQ in the germline V gene. The V end was cut by 4 bases, the J end by 0 bases, with 13 bases between. The CDR3 protein is CASSSFGADSNQPQHF. The CDR3 DNA reads TGTGCCAGCAGCTCCTTTGGGGCGGATAGCAATCAGCCCCAGCATTTT.

This clonotype has at least ten counts. CDR3 coding DNA: TGTGCCAGCAGCCCAGGGACAGGCCAGGTCGCTTTCTTT. Protein: CASSPGTGQVAFF. The rearrangement uses TRBV13 and TRBJ1-1; 8 positions agree with TRBD1. Germline CDR1 and CDR2: PRHDT and FYEKMQ (reference sequence). This CDR3 is built from 13 residues. The V and J ends lost 5 bases and 11 bases, in that order; junction bases with no gene match: 10.

This clonotype showed up many times. The chain joins TRBV28 to TRBJ2-7; 8 nucleotides align to TRBD1. V lost 5 bases to trimming and J lost 3 bases; unmatched junction nucleotides: 18. CDR1 MDHEN and CDR2 SYDVKM come from the germline V gene. This CDR3 contains 18 residues. CDR3 coding DNA: TGTGCCAGCAGTCGTAGTGATGGGGGGACAGGCGGTAACTACGAGCAGTACTTC. The encoded protein is CASSRSDGGTGGNYEQYF.

For this clonotype: Being one base from a much bigger clone, this may be a read error. The J gene is TRBJ1-5, the V gene TRBV12-3 or TRBV12-4; D is possibly TRBD1 (5 bases). The CDR3 spans 15 residues. The CDR3 region is CANSSAGTNNQPQHF. CDR3 coding DNA: TGTGCCAACAGTTCCGCGGGGACTAACAATCAGCCCCAGCATTTT.

This clonotype was observed at least ten times. J is TRBJ1-3 and V is TRBV7-2; D is undetermined. This CDR3 has 15 residues. V gave up 5 bases and J gave up 0 bases, with 11 bases separating them. Germline CDR1 SGHTA, CDR2 FQGNSA. CDR3 residues: CASSPRRSSGNTIYF. The CDR3 DNA follows: TGTGCCAGCAGCCCAAGACGGTCCTCTGGAAACACCATATATTTT.

The table lists this clonotype with a few counts. This chain links TRBV6-1 with TRBJ2-1, with 13 bases matching TRBD2. Germline CDR1 is MNHNS and CDR2 is SASEGT. This CDR3 is built from 15 residues. Losses at the gene ends were 5 bases for V and 7 bases for J; bases not matched to a gene: 5. The CDR3 nucleotides read TGTGCCAGCAGTCTGGGACTAGCGGGAACAAATGAGCAGTTCTTC. It translates to CASSLGLAGTNEQFF.

This clonotype showed up just a few times. This chain uses TRBV24-1 with TRBJ2-1; tentative D call: TRBD2 (5 bases). Deletions cut 5 bases from V and 6 bases from J, with 10 bases between. CDR1 KGHDR and CDR2 SFDVKD come from the germline V gene. The CDR3 length is 13 residues. CDR3 DNA sequence: TGTGCCACCAGTGCAGAGGGTATCAATGAGCAGTTCTTC. It is translated as CATSAEGINEQFF.

This clonotype was seen more than once but under ten times. CDR3 residues: CASSQRIYNEQFF. The CDR3 nucleotides are TGTGCCAGCAGCCAGCGGATCTACAATGAGCAGTTCTTC. The chain joins TRBV7-2 to TRBJ2-1; tentatively, D is TRBD2 (5 bases). V was pared by 5 bases and J by 3 bases, with 8 bases between. The CDR3 consists of 13 residues. CDR1 is SGHTA and CDR2 is FQGNSA in the germline V gene.

This clonotype came up a few times. The chain employs TRBV2 and TRBJ1-6; no clear D. Germline CDR1 and CDR2: SNHLY and FYNNEI. V was clipped by 6 bases and J by 3 bases, with 12 bases between them. The CDR3 totals 15 residues. The CDR3 DNA is TGTGCCAGCAGCTCAGAGGTGGTCTATAATTCACCCCTCCACTTT. It encodes CASSSEVVYNSPLHF.

This clonotype was counted a few times. This chain uses TRBV20-1 with TRBJ1-4, with D uncertain. The CDR3 is made up of 12 amino acids. Germline V CDR1 and CDR2: DFQATT, SNEGSKA (reference sequence). V lost 8 bases to trimming and J lost 6 bases, with 13 bases between them. This chain's CDR3 is CSTVEGHEKLFF. The CDR3 coding sequence is TGCAGTACAGTGGAAGGGCATGAAAAACTGTTTTTT.

This clonotype came up many times. The chain combines TRBV3-1 with TRBJ1-1; D perhaps matches TRBD1 (5 bases). With 1 base removed from V and 1 base from J, the gap between germline ends came to 10 bases. In germline, CDR1 is LGHDT, CDR2 YNNKEL (reference sequence). The CDR3 is 15 residues long. CDR3 protein: CASSQVGTANTEAFF. The CDR3 DNA follows: TGTGCCAGCAGCCAAGTGGGGACGGCGAACACTGAAGCTTTCTTT.

This chain uses TRBV20-1 with TRBJ2-7; perhaps TRBD1 as D (5 bases). This CDR3 spans 11 amino acids. Germline V CDR1 and CDR2: DFQATT, SNEGSKA (reference sequence). The CDR3 is CSVVRDHEQYF. The CDR3 coding sequence is TGCAGCGTTGTCAGGGATCACGAGCAGTACTTC.